Each of the 31 T cell receptor beta chains below was sequenced from the same sample in a study of T cell repertoires in cytomegalovirus infection. These receptors are not linked to any known antigen. MiXCR, run by TCRdb on the reads, gives a single entry per CDR3 protein. The sample includes about 89,000 distinct CDR3 sequences, around 28% of them seen just once. The sequenced sample was CD8+ T cells from cultured PBMCs, obtained from culture after CMV antigen stimulation. The receptor set was obtained from a human donor in good health (CMV status not recorded). Some clones in this sample may be carry-over from other donors' samples.

V usage is TRBV20-1 and J usage is TRBJ1-2; 9 positions match TRBD1. CDR3 length equals 14 residues. The J segment lost 3 bases and the V segment lost 6 bases, leaving 8 bases of the junction unmatched. The germline CDR1 and CDR2 sequences are DFQATT and SNEGSKA (reference sequence). This chain's CDR3 is CSAHLGQGDYGYTF. CDR3 in DNA: TGCAGTGCCCATCTGGGACAGGGCGACTATGGCTACACCTTC.

This clonotype was detected only a few times. J is TRBJ1-1 and V is TRBV2; D unclear. CDR3 length: 13 residues. V lost 8 bases and J lost 4, with 14 bases in between. Per the germline V gene, CDR1 is SNHLY and CDR2 is FYNNEI. The CDR3 DNA sequence: TGTGCCAGCCCGAGTGGGCGCGCCACTGAAGCTTTCTTT. It specifies CASPSGRATEAFF.

The chain joins TRBV12-3 or TRBV12-4 to TRBJ2-1; 11 bases are a match to TRBD2. CDR3 length equals 17 residues. Unmatched junction bases numbered 4, after V lost 0 bases and J lost 3 bases. The CDR3 reads CASSLAPGLADYNEQFF. The CDR3 DNA is TGTGCCAGCAGTTTAGCCCCGGGACTAGCGGACTACAATGAGCAGTTCTTC.

This sequence joins TRBV27 and TRBJ1-5; no clear D gene. Germline-derived CDR1 and CDR2 are MNHEY and SMNVEV (reference sequence). The V end lost 3 bases, the J end lost 3 bases, and 3 bases lay between the germline ends. The CDR3 loop spans 12 amino acids. CDR3 DNA sequence: TGTGCCAGCAGTTTCCCCAATCAGCCCCAGCATTTT. It translates to CASSFPNQPQHF.

Many counts were recorded for this clonotype. The chain uses TRBV7-6 and TRBJ2-2, with D uncertain. The CDR3 consists of 14 residues. The V and J ends lost 6 bases and 3 bases respectively, with 11 bases between them. Per the germline V gene, CDR1 is SGHVS and CDR2 is FNYEAQ. This chain's CDR3 is CASSPGPYTGELFF. CDR3 sequence (DNA): TGTGCCAGCAGTCCGGGTCCTTACACCGGGGAGCTGTTTTTT.

V usage is TRBV5-1 and J usage is TRBJ2-1, with D maybe TRBD2 (6 bases). Germline values: CDR1 SGHRS, CDR2 YFSETQ. The CDR3 has 16 amino acids. V was pared by 4 bases and J by 4 bases, with 18 bases between. The CDR3 is CASSSGGTPAYNEQFF. CDR3 in DNA: TGCGCCAGCAGCAGCGGCGGGACTCCGGCTTACAATGAGCAGTTCTTC. The full variable domain, its missing parts supplied by reference TRBV5-1 and TRBJ2-1, is KAGVTQTPRYLIKTRGQQVTLSCSPISGHRSVSWYQQTPGQGLQFLFEYFSETQRNKGNFPGRFSGRQFSNSRSEMNVSTLELGDSALYLCASSSGGTPAYNEQFFGPGTRLTVL.

This chain connects TRBV20-1 to TRBJ1-1; D call uncertain. This CDR3 region has 11 residues. Germline V gene lookup returns CDR1 DFQATT and CDR2 SNEGSKA (reference sequence). Deletions cut 1 base from V and 8 bases from J, with 8 bases between. CDR3 residues: CSARVPTEAFF. Written as DNA, the CDR3 is TGCAGTGCTAGAGTACCAACCGAAGCTTTCTTT.

The rearrangement joins TRBV13 to TRBJ2-5, with D perhaps matching TRBD1 or TRBD2 (5 bases each). The CDR3 length is 15 residues. V gave up 2 bases and J gave up 5 bases, with 15 bases separating them. Per germline, CDR1 PRHDT and CDR2 FYEKMQ (reference sequence). As DNA, the CDR3 is TGTGCCAGCAGCTTACGAGGGACCCCCGGGGAGACCCAGTACTTC. Amino acids: CASSLRGTPGETQYF.

This clonotype was counted ten times or more. The chain couples TRBV5-5 to TRBJ1-1; D is perhaps TRBD1 (6 bases). V lost 0 bases and J 5 bases, leaving 11 bases between the germline ends. Germline values: CDR1 SGHKS, CDR2 YYEKEE (reference sequence). The CDR3 consists of 14 residues. CDR3 DNA sequence: TGTGCCAGCAGCTTGGTAGGGGGTGAGACTGAAGCTTTCTTT. Residues: CASSLVGGETEAFF.

This clonotype was picked up a small number of times. V gene TRBV28 combines with J gene TRBJ2-7; D unclear. Germline V gene sequence: CDR1 MDHEN, CDR2 SYDVKM. Between the trimmed V and J ends, which lost 6 bases and 3 bases, there was a span of 18 bases. This CDR3 contains 15 residues. DNA of the CDR3: TGTGCCAGCAGACCCGGATCGATATGGCTCTACGAGCAGTACTTC. It yields the protein CASRPGSIWLYEQYF.

The genes are TRBV28 and TRBJ2-7, with 8 nucleotides matching TRBD2. The CDR3 has 14 amino acids. With 7 bases clipped from V and 7 bases from J, the junction kept 12 bases outside the gene matches. CDR1 is MDHEN, CDR2 SYDVKM, per germline. The CDR3 DNA is TGTGCCAGCAACCGCCCGGGGGGGCCTGAAGAGCAGTACTTC. As protein: CASNRPGGPEEQYF.

The chain couples TRBV28 to TRBJ1-1, with 11 bases aligning to TRBD1. Germline-derived CDR1 and CDR2 are MDHEN and SYDVKM. Germline trimming cut 4 bases from V and 3 bases from J; bases unmatched to any gene: 4. The CDR3 totals 15 residues. The CDR3 loop reads CASSSDRGQDTEAFF. In DNA form, the CDR3 reads TGTGCCAGCAGTTCGGACAGGGGGCAGGACACTGAAGCTTTCTTT.

V usage is TRBV20-1 and J usage is TRBJ1-3; D unclear. CDR1 and CDR2 from the germline V gene are DFQATT and SNEGSKA (reference sequence). The CDR3 has 13 amino acids. V dropped 6 bases and J dropped 2 bases, with 11 bases sitting between them. CDR3 protein: CSAMAVTGNTIYF. The CDR3 DNA reads TGCAGTGCCATGGCCGTTACTGGAAACACCATATATTTT.

This clonotype was picked up a small number of times. V is TRBV12-3 or TRBV12-4 and J is TRBJ2-1; either TRBD1 or TRBD2 may fit D (5 bases each). V was trimmed by 2 bases and J by 6 bases, leaving 8 bases between them. This CDR3 has 13 amino acids. The CDR3 DNA follows: TGTGCCAGCAGTTTACCAGGGAGCAATGAGCAGTTCTTC. This translates into CASSLPGSNEQFF.

This clonotype has a handful of counts. The V gene is TRBV28, the J gene TRBJ2-3; TRBD1 is a possible D gene (6 bases). Trimming took off 3 bases at V and 2 bases at J, with 12 bases between the two ends. From germline, CDR1 is MDHEN and CDR2 SYDVKM. The length of the CDR3 is 15 residues. The CDR3 region is CASSFRAGDTDTQYF. The CDR3 nucleotides read TGTGCCAGCAGTTTTAGGGCAGGGGACACAGATACGCAGTATTTT.

This clonotype was seen repeatedly, ten times or more. The chain uses TRBV10-3 and TRBJ1-2; D gene ambiguous. This CDR3 comprises 14 residues. Germline V gene lookup returns CDR1 ENHRY and CDR2 SYGVKD. Trimming shortened V by 8 bases and J by 6 bases, and 19 bases separated the two germline ends. CDR3 loop: CAIPKLQANNGYTF. The DNA of the CDR3 is TGTGCCATCCCTAAGCTTCAAGCCAACAATGGCTACACCTTC.

The rearrangement uses TRBV27 and TRBJ2-7; 8 positions match TRBD2. The CDR3 sequence is 13 residues long. Germline CDR1 MNHEY, CDR2 SMNVEV (reference sequence). The V and J ends lost 4 bases and 5 bases, in that order; junction bases with no gene match: 4. The CDR3: CASSWLAGHEQYF. CDR3 nucleotides: TGTGCCAGCAGTTGGTTAGCGGGGCACGAGCAGTACTTC.

The V and J genes are TRBV28 and TRBJ2-1, with 12 positions matching TRBD2. Germline CDR1 MDHEN, CDR2 SYDVKM. V was pared by 6 bases and J by 8 bases, with 8 bases of the junction left unmatched. The length of the CDR3 is 15 residues. CDR3 in amino acids: CASSQLAGGPDEQFF. The CDR3, as DNA: TGTGCCAGCAGCCAGCTAGCGGGGGGGCCCGATGAGCAGTTCTTC.

The V gene is TRBV9, the J gene TRBJ2-2, with D maybe TRBD1 (6 bases). Per the germline V gene, CDR1 is SGDLS and CDR2 is YYNGEE. The CDR3 sequence is 18 residues long. The V and J ends lost 0 bases and 0 bases respectively, with 15 bases between them. CDR3 residues: CASSVGTALSANTGELFF. The CDR3 region has the DNA TGTGCCAGCAGCGTAGGGACAGCCCTCAGCGCGAACACCGGGGAGCTGTTTTTT.

The chain has TRBV30 and TRBJ1-4; D remains unclear. The V gene lost 2 bases and the J gene lost 6 bases, with 13 bases spanning the gap. The V gene's germline CDR1 is GTSNPN and CDR2 SVGIG (reference sequence). The CDR3 length is 14 residues. CDR3 nucleotides: TGTGCCTGGAGTCTGGTGGGCTGGGATGAAAAACTGTTTTTT. Its translation: CAWSLVGWDEKLFF.

The V and J genes are TRBV2 and TRBJ1-6; tentative D call: TRBD1 (5 bases). Looked up from germline, CDR1 is SNHLY and CDR2 is FYNNEI. The V gene lost 6 bases and the J gene lost 10 bases, with 16 bases spanning the gap. The CDR3 runs to 14 residues. The CDR3 bases are TGTGCCAGCAGGCCTAGAGGGGAAAGATCACCCCTCCACTTT. Amino acids: CASRPRGERSPLHF.

This clonotype occurred a few times. The chain carries TRBV7-9 and TRBJ2-7, with no clear D. The germline V gene encodes CDR1 SEHNR and CDR2 FQNEAQ (reference sequence). Trimming removed 5 bases from V and 3 bases from J, with 11 bases in between. The CDR3 spans 13 residues. Written as DNA, the CDR3 is TGTGCCAGCAGCAGAGACATCAGCTACGAGCAGTACTTC. Protein: CASSRDISYEQYF.

The chain combines TRBV15 with TRBJ2-5; 11 nucleotides agree with TRBD2. The ends lost 8 bases at V and 5 bases at J; junction bases unmatched: 4. The CDR3 is 13 residues long. Germline lookup yields CDR1 LNHNV and CDR2 YYDKDF (reference sequence). The chain's CDR3 is CATQLAGEETQYF. DNA of the CDR3: TGTGCCACCCAACTAGCGGGGGAGGAGACCCAGTACTTC. Filled out from reference TRBV15 and TRBJ2-5, the complete variable domain reads DAMVIQNPRYQVTQFGKPVTLSCSQTLNHNVMYWYQQKSSQAPKLLFHYYDKDFNNEADTPDNFQSRRPNTSFCFLDIRSPGLGDTAMYLCATQLAGEETQYFGPGTRLLVL.

This clonotype was seen only a few times. CDR3 amino acids: CASSYQTGGNSPLHF. The CDR3 nucleotides read TGTGCCAGCAGTTACCAGACCGGGGGTAATTCACCCCTCCACTTT. The rearrangement links TRBV6-5 to TRBJ1-6, with D tentatively TRBD1 (5 bases). Germline V CDR1 and CDR2: MNHEY, SVGAGI. CDR3 size: 15 residues. Trimming took off 2 bases at V and 6 bases at J, with 11 bases between the two ends.

This clonotype was counted only a few times. This chain links TRBV28 with TRBJ1-2, with a weak D call TRBD1 (5 bases). Trimming removed 6 bases from V and 8 bases from J, with 19 bases in between. Germline V gene lookup returns CDR1 MDHEN and CDR2 SYDVKM. This CDR3 is 14 amino acids long. The chain's CDR3 is CASRLISTAMGYTF. The DNA of the CDR3 is TGTGCCAGCAGACTTATCTCGACAGCCATGGGCTACACCTTC.

The chain is built from TRBV7-6 and TRBJ2-7; 11 bases align to TRBD1. Germline CDR1 SGHVS, CDR2 FNYEAQ. The CDR3 is 14 residues long. Trimming took 3 bases from V and 6 from J; bases not matched to a gene: 4. The CDR3 region is CASSLDRGPSEQYF. The CDR3 nucleotides are TGTGCCAGCAGCTTGGACAGGGGGCCCAGCGAGCAGTACTTC.

This clonotype has a count of ten or more. The J gene is TRBJ1-4, the V gene TRBV5-6, with TRBD1 matching over 9 bases. The CDR3 spans 18 residues. Per germline, CDR1 SGHDT and CDR2 YYEEEE. V lost 4 bases to trimming and J lost 8 bases; unmatched junction nucleotides: 18. The CDR3 sequence is CASSPRTGEVGYREKLFF. The CDR3 region has the DNA TGTGCCAGCAGCCCGAGGACAGGGGAGGTTGGCTATAGAGAAAAACTGTTTTTT.

The genes are TRBV12-3 or TRBV12-4 and TRBJ1-4; 7 bases align to TRBD1. V trimming: 8 bases; J trimming: 0 bases; junction bases outside the gene matches: 3. The CDR3 runs 14 residues. The CDR3 reads CASGGQATNEKLFF. The CDR3 DNA follows: TGTGCCAGCGGCGGACAGGCAACTAATGAAAAACTGTTTTTT.

The chain is built from TRBV7-8 and TRBJ2-7, with 7 bases fitting TRBD1. From germline, CDR1 is SGHVS and CDR2 FQNEAQ. With V trimmed by 6 bases and J by 2 bases, 4 bases remained unmatched. CDR3 length equals 13 residues. The DNA for the CDR3 is TGTGCCAGCAGTGTAGACAGGGCCTACGAGCAGTACTTC. Translating gives CASSVDRAYEQYF.

The J gene is TRBJ1-5, the V gene TRBV24-1, with D unresolved. The V gene lost 1 base and the J gene lost 11 bases, with 11 bases spanning the gap. The germline gives CDR1 KGHDR, CDR2 SFDVKD. The CDR3 is 13 amino acids. CDR3 bases: TGTGCCACCAGTGATTTCCCTTCGGGGTCCCAGCATTTT. This gives the protein CATSDFPSGSQHF.

Only a few counts were recorded for this clonotype. The chain couples TRBV5-1 to TRBJ2-1; 9 bases map to TRBD2. Germline V lookup: CDR1 SGHRS, CDR2 YFSETQ. This CDR3 spans 15 amino acids. Losses at the gene ends were 7 bases for V and 13 bases for J; bases not matched to a gene: 18. This CDR3 is CASRPGIAGVRDQFF. CDR3 sequence (DNA): TGCGCCAGCCGTCCCGGCATAGCGGGGGTTAGGGACCAGTTCTTC.